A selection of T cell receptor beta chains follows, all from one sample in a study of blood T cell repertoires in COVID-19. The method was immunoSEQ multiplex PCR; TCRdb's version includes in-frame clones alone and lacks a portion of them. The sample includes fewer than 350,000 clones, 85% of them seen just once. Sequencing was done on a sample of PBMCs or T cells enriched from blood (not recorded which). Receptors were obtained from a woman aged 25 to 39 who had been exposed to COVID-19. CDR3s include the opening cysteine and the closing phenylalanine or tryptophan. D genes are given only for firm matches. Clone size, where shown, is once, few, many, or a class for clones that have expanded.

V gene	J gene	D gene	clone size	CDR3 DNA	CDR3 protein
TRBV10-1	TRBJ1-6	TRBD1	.	TGCGCCAGCAGTGTCGGGGCAGGGGGTTCACCCCTCCACTTT	CASSVGAGGSPLHF
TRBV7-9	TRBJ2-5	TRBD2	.	TGTGCCAGCAGCCCAACACTAGCGGGAGCGGAGACCCAGTACTTC	CASSPTLAGAETQYF
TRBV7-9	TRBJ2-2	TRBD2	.	TGTGCCAGCAGCCCGACTAGCGGGAGGGCCTGGGGCACCGGGGAGCTGTTTTTT	CASSPTSGRAWGTGELFF
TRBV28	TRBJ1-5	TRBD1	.	TGTGCCAGCTGGGATCACGACACAGGGGGCAATCAGCCCCAGCATTTT	CASWDHDTGGNQPQHF
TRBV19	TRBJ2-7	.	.	TGTGCCAGTAGTCAATACAGGGTCGCAGCTTCCTACGAGCAGTACTTC	CASSQYRVAASYEQYF
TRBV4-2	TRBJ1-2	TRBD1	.	TGTGCCAGCAGCCCGTACTCCGGGACAGGGGTCGATGGCTACACCTTC	CASSPYSGTGVDGYTF
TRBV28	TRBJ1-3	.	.	TGTGCCAGCAGTTTATTACGGGTCTCTGGAAACACCATATATTTT	CASSLLRVSGNTIYF
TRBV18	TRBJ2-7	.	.	TGTGCCAGCTCACGAGGTCAAGGTGTCGAGCAGTACTTC	CASSRGQGVEQYF
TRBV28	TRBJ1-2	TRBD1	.	TGTGCCAGCACCCAACAGGGGCGGAATAACTATGGCTACACCTTC	CASTQQGRNNYGYTF
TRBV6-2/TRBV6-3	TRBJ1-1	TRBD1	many	TGTGCCAGCAGTTGGGGACAGGGAAACTCTGAAGCTTTCTTT	CASSWGQGNSEAFF
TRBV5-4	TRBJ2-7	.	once	TGTGCCAGCAGCGCCGGCGGGGTTACCGACGAGCAGTACTTC	CASSAGGVTDEQYF
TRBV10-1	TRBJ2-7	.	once	TGCGCCAGCAGTGAATCCGTGGGCGAAAGCTACGAGCAGTACTTC	CASSESVGESYEQYF
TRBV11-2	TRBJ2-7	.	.	TGTGCCAGCAGCTCCAAATACGAGCAGTACTTC	CASSSKYEQYF
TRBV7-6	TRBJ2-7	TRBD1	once	TGTGCCAGCAGCTTATACGGACAGGGGGCCGCCTACGAGCAGTACTTC	CASSLYGQGAAYEQYF
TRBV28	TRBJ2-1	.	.	TGTGCCAGCAGTTTAGTCCGGTACAATGAGCAGTTCTTC	CASSLVRYNEQFF
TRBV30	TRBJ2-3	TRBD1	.	TGTGCCTGGGACAGGGGATCGGCTAGCACAGATACGCAGTATTTT	CAWDRGSASTDTQYF
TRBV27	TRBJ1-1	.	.	TGTGCCAGCAGTTTCCGGGGGACTGAAGCTTTCTTT	CASSFRGTEAFF
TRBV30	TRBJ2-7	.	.	TGTGCCTGGAGTGGTTGGCGGGGCGCGGGTAGCGAGCAGTACTTC	CAWSGWRGAGSEQYF
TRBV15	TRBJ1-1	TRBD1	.	TGTGCCACCAGCAGTCACGACCTCGACAGGGACGCTTTCTTT	CATSSHDLDRDAFF
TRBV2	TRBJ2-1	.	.	TGTGCCAGCCTACGGGTATACAATGAGCAGTTCTTC	CASLRVYNEQFF
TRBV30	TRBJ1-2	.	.	TGTGCCTGGAACCTCCTTTTACAGGGCGTGATCGGCTACACCTTC	CAWNLLLQGVIGYTF
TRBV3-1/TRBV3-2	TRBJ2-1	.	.	TGTGCCAGCAGTAATACGGGGAGTCACAATGAGCAGTTCTTC	CASSNTGSHNEQFF
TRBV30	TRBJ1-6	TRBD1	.	TGTGCCTGGAGTCAACAGGGGAATTCACCCCTCCACTTT	CAWSQQGNSPLHF
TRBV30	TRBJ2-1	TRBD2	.	TGTGCCTGGAGTGGGATCGGGGGGGCCGGGCATGAGCAGTTCTTC	CAWSGIGGAGHEQFF
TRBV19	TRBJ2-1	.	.	TGTGCCAGTAGTATCCCCGGGGGATCCTACAATGAGCAGTTCTTC	CASSIPGGSYNEQFF
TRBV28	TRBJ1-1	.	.	TGTGCCAGCAGTACTCTTTGGACAGCTACCACTGAAGCTTTCTTT	CASSTLWTATTEAFF
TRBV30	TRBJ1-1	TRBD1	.	TGTGCCTCCCCAGGACAGGGGAGCGGTGAAGCTTTCTTT	CASPGQGSGEAFF
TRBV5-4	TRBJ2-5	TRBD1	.	TGTGCCAGCAGCTTGGACAGGGGCGAACAAGAGACCCAGTACTTC	CASSLDRGEQETQYF
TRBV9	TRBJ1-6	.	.	TGTGCCAGCAGCGTAGTTATGAATTCACCCCTCCACTTT	CASSVVMNSPLHF
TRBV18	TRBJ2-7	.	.	TGTGCCAGCTCACCACTGCAGGGAACTTACGAGCAGTACTTC	CASSPLQGTYEQYF
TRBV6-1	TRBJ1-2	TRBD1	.	TGTGCCAGCAGTGAAGCTGGGGGGACAGGGTCTTACACCTTC	CASSEAGGTGSYTF
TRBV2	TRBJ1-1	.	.	TGTGCCAGCAGTGTTCGGGTAGGCCCGAACACTGAAGCTTTCTTT	CASSVRVGPNTEAFF
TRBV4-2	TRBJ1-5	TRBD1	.	TGTGCCAGCAGCCAAGCGGGGACAGGGGGCAATCAGCCCCAGCATTTT	CASSQAGTGGNQPQHF
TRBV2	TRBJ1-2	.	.	TGTGCCAGCAGGCCCGGCAGGAACTATGGCTACACCTTC	CASRPGRNYGYTF
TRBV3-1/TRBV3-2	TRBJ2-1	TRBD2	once	TGTGCCAGCAGCGATTCCCCGGGACTAGGTGGTGAGCAGTTCTTC	CASSDSPGLGGEQFF
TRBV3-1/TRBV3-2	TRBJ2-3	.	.	TGTGCCAGCAGCCAAGTTTGGGCTGCAGGGGACACTCCCACAGATACGCAGTATTTT	CASSQVWAAGDTPTDTQYF
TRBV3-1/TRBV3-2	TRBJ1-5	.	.	TGTGCCAGCAGCCCCCCCGGACAAAATAATCAGCCCCAGCATTTT	CASSPPGQNNQPQHF
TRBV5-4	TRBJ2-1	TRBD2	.	TGTGCCAGCAGCTTGGTAGCGGGGCTGCAGTTCTTC	CASSLVAGLQFF
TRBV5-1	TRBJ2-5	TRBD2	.	TGCGCCAGCAGCCAGGTGGCGGGAGTTGGCCAAGAGACCCAGTACTTC	CASSQVAGVGQETQYF
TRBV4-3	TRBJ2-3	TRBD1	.	TGCGCCAGCAGCCCGCGGACAGGGGCGACAGATACGCAGTATTTT	CASSPRTGATDTQYF
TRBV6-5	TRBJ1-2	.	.	TGTGCCAGCAGTTCCCCTAGGGGGAATGGCTACACCTTC	CASSSPRGNGYTF
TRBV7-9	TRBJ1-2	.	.	TGTGCCAGCAGCTCCGACCGTGGCAGGGCTAACTATGGCTACACCTTC	CASSSDRGRANYGYTF
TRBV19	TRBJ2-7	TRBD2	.	TGTGCCAGTCAAGCGGGAGGGTCCAACGAGCAGTACTTC	CASQAGGSNEQYF
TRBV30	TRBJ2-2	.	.	TGTGCCTGGACGAAACTGAACACCGGGGAGCTGTTTTTT	CAWTKLNTGELFF
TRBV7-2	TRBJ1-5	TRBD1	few	TGTGCCAGCAGCTTAGACGGACAGGGGGCACAGCCCCAGCATTTT	CASSLDGQGAQPQHF
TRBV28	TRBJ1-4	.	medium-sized	TGTGCCAGCAGTTTCCCAACCAGCGGGAATGAAAAACTGTTTTTT	CASSFPTSGNEKLFF
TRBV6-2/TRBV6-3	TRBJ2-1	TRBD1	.	TGTGCCAGCAGTAATGGACAGGGGGGCTCCAATGAGCAGTTCTTC	CASSNGQGGSNEQFF
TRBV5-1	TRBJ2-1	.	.	TGCGCCAGCAGCTTGACTAGCATGAAGGACAATGAGCAGTTCTTC	CASSLTSMKDNEQFF
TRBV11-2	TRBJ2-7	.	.	TGTGCCAGCAGCTTAGTTCCTCAACTGGCGGTGGGTAGGTCCTACGAGCAGTACTTC	CASSLVPQLAVGRSYEQYF
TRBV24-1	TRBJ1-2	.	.	TGTGCCACCAGTGCCGATCGGGACTCTGGTGGAGGCTACACCTTC	CATSADRDSGGGYTF
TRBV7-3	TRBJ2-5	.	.	TGTGCCAGCAGCTTATCCGGGACTCTAGGGGAGACCCAGTACTTC	CASSLSGTLGETQYF
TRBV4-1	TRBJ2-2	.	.	TGCGCCAGCGGCTCAGGTCACACCGGGGAGCTGTTTTTT	CASGSGHTGELFF
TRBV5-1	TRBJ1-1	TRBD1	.	TGCGCCAGCAGCTTGCCTTGGACAGGGAGCACTGAAGCTTTCTTT	CASSLPWTGSTEAFF
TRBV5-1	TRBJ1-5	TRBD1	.	TGCGCCAGCAGCTTGGGACAGGGGGAGCCCCAGCATTTT	CASSLGQGEPQHF
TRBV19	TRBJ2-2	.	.	TGTGCCAGCAAACGGCTAGTCGACACCGGGGAGCTGTTTTTT	CASKRLVDTGELFF
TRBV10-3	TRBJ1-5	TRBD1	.	TGTGCCATCAGTGCGGCCGGACAGGGCAATCAGCCCCAGCATTTT	CAISAAGQGNQPQHF
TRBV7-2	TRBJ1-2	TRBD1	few	TGTGCCAGCAGCTTGGGGACAGGGGGAACTTACGGCTACACCTTC	CASSLGTGGTYGYTF
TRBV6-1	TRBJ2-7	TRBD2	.	TGTGCCAGCAGTGAAGCGTTCATTCCGGGACTAGCTTTTTACGAGCAGTACTTC	CASSEAFIPGLAFYEQYF
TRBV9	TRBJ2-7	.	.	TGTGCCAGCAGCCCCGGGTCCTACGAGCAGTACTTC	CASSPGSYEQYF